This T cell receptor beta chain was observed in a study of blood T cell repertoires in COVID-19. Study information: Researchers got acute and convalescent COVID-19 samples from the United States, Italy and Spain. PBMCs, B-cell-depleted T cells, or T cells were the source of the cDNA or gDNA that made up the material.

This clone was seen just once. Methods used by the authors: By means of reference gene primer amplification, nucleated cell counts were estimated. Clones were read by immunoSEQ multiplex PCR, and TCRdb kept only the in-frame ones, dropping some. The V and J calls and the clone size are those of that table, but D and trimming were determined from the DNA. This table holds about 200,000 clones, 92% found once. The source is a man younger than 40 with acute or convalescent COVID-19. Sequencing was done on a sample of peripheral blood.

The CDR3, as DNA: TGTGCCAGCAGCTTGGTGCAGGGGATCGGATCCTACGAGCAGTACTTC. Protein product: CASSLVQGIGSYEQYF. The rearrangement joins TRBV5-6 to TRBJ2-7; possibly TRBD1 for D (6 bases). The CDR3 totals 16 residues. The V and J ends lost 0 bases and 1 base respectively, with 14 bases between them. Germline V gene lookup returns CDR1 SGHDT and CDR2 YYEEEE.